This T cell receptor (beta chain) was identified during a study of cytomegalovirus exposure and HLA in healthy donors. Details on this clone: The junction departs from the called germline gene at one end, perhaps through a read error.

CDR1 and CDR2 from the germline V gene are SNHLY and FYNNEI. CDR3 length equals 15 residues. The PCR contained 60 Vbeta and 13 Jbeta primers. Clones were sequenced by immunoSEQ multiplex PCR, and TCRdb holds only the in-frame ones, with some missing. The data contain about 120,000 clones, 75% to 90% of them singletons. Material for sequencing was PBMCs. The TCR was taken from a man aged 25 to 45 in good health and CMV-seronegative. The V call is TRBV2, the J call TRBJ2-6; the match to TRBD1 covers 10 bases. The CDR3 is CAPRDRGAGANGLTF. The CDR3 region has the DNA TGTGCCCCCCGGGACAGGGGCGCTGGGGCCAACGGCCTGACTTTC.